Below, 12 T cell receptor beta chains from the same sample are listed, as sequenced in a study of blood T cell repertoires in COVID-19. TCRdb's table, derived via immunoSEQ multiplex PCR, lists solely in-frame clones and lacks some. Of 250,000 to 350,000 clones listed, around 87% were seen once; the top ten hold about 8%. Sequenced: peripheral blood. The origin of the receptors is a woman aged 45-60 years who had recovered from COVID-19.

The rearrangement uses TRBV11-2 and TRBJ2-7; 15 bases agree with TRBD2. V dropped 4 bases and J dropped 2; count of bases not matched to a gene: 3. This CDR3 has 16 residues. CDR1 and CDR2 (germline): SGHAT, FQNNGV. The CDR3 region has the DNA TGTGCCAGCAGCTCCCGGACTAGCGGGAGGGCCTACGAGCAGTACTTC. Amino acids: CASSSRTSGRAYEQYF. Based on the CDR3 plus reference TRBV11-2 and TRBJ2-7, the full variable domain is EAGVAQSPRYKIIEKRQSVAFWCNPISGHATLYWYQQILGQGPKLLIQFQNNGVVDDSQLPKDRFSAERLKGVDSTLKIQPAKLEDSAVYLCASSSRTSGRAYEQYFGPGTRLTVT.

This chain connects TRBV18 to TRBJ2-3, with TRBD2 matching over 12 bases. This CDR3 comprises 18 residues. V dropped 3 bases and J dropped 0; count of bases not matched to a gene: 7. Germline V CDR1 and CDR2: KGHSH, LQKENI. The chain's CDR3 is CASSPGLAGSSSTDTQYF. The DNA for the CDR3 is TGTGCCAGCTCACCTGGACTAGCGGGGTCTTCTAGCACAGATACGCAGTATTTT.

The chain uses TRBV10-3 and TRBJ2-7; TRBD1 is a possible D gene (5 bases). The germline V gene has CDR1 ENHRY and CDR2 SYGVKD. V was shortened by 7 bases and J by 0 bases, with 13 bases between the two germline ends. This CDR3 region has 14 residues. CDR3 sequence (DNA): TGTGCCATCACACCAGGGCGCAACTCCTACGAGCAGTACTTC. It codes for CAITPGRNSYEQYF.

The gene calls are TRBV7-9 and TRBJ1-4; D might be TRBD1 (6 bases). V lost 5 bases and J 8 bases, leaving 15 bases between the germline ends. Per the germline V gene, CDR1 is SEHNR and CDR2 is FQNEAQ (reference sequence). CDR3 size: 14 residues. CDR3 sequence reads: CASSPQGPWEKLFF. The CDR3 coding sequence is TGTGCCAGCAGCCCACAGGGCCCTTGGGAAAAACTGTTTTTT.

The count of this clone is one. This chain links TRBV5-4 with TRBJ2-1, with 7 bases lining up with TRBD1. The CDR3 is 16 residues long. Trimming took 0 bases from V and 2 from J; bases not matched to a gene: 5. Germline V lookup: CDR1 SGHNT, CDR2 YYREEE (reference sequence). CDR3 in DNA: TGTGCCAGCAGCTTGGTCGGGACAGCCACCTACAATGAGCAGTTCTTC. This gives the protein CASSLVGTATYNEQFF.

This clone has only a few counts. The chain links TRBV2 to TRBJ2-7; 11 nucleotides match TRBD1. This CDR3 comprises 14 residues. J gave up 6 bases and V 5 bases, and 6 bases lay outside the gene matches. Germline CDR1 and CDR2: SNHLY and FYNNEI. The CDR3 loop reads CASSITGTGGEQYF. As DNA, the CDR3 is TGTGCCAGCAGTATCACCGGGACAGGGGGCGAGCAGTACTTC.

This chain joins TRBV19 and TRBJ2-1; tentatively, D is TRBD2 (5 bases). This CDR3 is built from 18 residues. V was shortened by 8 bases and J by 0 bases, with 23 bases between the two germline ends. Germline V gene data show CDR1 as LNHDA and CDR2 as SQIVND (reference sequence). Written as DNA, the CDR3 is TGTGCCAGTCACTCCATGTCACGGGGAATGAGCTCCTACAATGAGCAGTTCTTC. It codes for CASHSMSRGMSSYNEQFF.

CDR3 sequence: CASSSTGTGIEQYF. The CDR3 bases are TGTGCCAGCAGCTCCACCGGGACAGGGATCGAGCAGTACTTC. The chain combines TRBV11-2 with TRBJ2-7, with 9 bases fitting TRBD1. This CDR3 region has 14 residues. Trimming at V came to 4 bases and at J to 6 bases, leaving 7 bases not matched to a gene. Germline V gene data show CDR1 as SGHAT and CDR2 as FQNNGV.

The CDR3 sequence is CASTANPGTDYEAFF. In nucleotides, the CDR3 is TGCGCCAGCACCGCCAACCCCGGGACAGACTATGAAGCTTTCTTT. The V call is TRBV5-1, the J call TRBJ1-1, with TRBD1 identical over 7 bases. J was trimmed by 7 bases and V by 6 bases; bases with no gene match: 15. This CDR3 region has 15 residues. Germline V lookup: CDR1 SGHRS, CDR2 YFSETQ. Filled out from reference TRBV5-1 and TRBJ1-1, the complete variable domain reads KAGVTQTPRYLIKTRGQQVTLSCSPISGHRSVSWYQQTPGQGLQFLFEYFSETQRNKGNFPGRFSGRQFSNSRSEMNVSTLELGDSALYLCASTANPGTDYEAFFGQGTRLTVV.

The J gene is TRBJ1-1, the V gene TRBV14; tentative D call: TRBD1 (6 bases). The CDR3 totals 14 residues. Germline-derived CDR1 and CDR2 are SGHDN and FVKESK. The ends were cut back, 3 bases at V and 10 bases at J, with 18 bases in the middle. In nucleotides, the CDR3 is TGTGCCAGCAGCCACACCAGCGGAACAGGGTCAGCTTTCTTT. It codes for CASSHTSGTGSAFF.

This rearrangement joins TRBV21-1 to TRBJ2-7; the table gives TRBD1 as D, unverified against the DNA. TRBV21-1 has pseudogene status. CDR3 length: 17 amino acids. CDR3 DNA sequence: TGTGCCAGCAGCAAAGCGAGTGACAGGGTATCCTGGGGCGAGCAGTACTTC. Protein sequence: CASSKASDRVSWGEQYF.

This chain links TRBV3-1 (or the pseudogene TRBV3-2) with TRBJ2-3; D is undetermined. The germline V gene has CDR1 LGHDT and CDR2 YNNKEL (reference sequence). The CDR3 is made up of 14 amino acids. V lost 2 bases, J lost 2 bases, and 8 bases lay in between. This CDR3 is CASSQYLSTDTQYF. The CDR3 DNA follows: TGTGCCAGCAGCCAATACTTATCCACAGATACGCAGTATTTT.